Below, one TCR beta chain is given with its context. This specimen belongs to a study of T cell responses to AZD1222 COVID-19 vaccine. Study as a whole: Pooling of second doses given at about 4 or about 12 weeks was done.

The table came from immunoSEQ multiplex PCR; TCRdb's copy has only in-frame clones and leaves some out. The data show some 120,000 clones, with more than 75% seen just once and approximately 10% held by the top ten. Germline V gene lookup returns CDR1 MNHEY and CDR2 SVGAGI. This CDR3 is 13 amino acids long. Trimming stripped 4 bases from V and 4 bases from J, with 10 bases between. The chain combines TRBV6-5 with TRBJ1-1; possibly TRBD1 for D (5 bases). This clonotype was obtained from an adult in good health. The material was peripheral blood, obtained on day 0 of AZD1222 vaccination. The chain's CDR3 is CASSSREATEAFF. Written as DNA, the CDR3 is TGTGCCAGCAGTTCCAGGGAGGCCACTGAAGCTTTCTTT.